This TCR beta chain stems from a study of cytomegalovirus exposure and HLA in healthy donors. The overall study: In a later analysis, it was reported that the roughly 130 validation repertoires had been produced on the same platform as the 500 to 850 repertoires belonging to the first cohort. Study-wide points: Accounts indicate the classifier identified cytomegalovirus status with strong specificity and sensitivity. The TCR clusters that emerged in the first cohort tended, a later analysis found, to co-occur in the 110 or so validation repertoires. While the bulk of TCR sequences proved rare, some public TCRs turned up in many donors.

Trimming shortened V by 4 bases and J by 6 bases, and 7 bases separated the two germline ends. Germline CDR1 MGHDK, CDR2 SYGVNS. The CDR3 loop spans 12 amino acids. Profiling relied on immunoSEQ multiplex PCR, and the TCRdb table lists in-frame clones only, not all of them. Among 120,000 or so clones, more than 75% were seen once, and the ten largest hold approximately 1.5%. Turning to this clone: Its antigen remains unknown.

The chain links TRBV25-1 to TRBJ1-5, with D hard to call. Sequencing used PBMCs. This clonotype was obtained from a woman aged 30 to 39 in good health and CMV-seropositive. CDR3 protein: CASSAPGQPQHF. The CDR3 DNA reads TGTGCCAGCAGTGCACCGGGTCAGCCCCAGCATTTT. The whole variable domain, filled in from reference TRBV25-1 and TRBJ1-5, reads EADIYQTPRYLVIGTGKKITLECSQTMGHDKMYWYQQDPGMELHLIHYSYGVNSTEKGDLSSESTVSRIRTEHFPLTLESARPSHTSQYLCASSAPGQPQHFGDGTRLSIL.